This T cell receptor (beta chain) was found in a study of T cell responses to AZD1222 COVID-19 vaccine. Germline-derived CDR1 and CDR2 are MNHEY and SVGAGI. The V gene end was trimmed by 6 bases and the J gene end by 6 bases; junction bases not matched to a gene: 11. The CDR3 extends over 14 amino acids. Study-wide findings and caveats: Donors, mostly white British, included more females; clonal diversity was possibly underestimated.

A note on this clone: No antigen is known for it.

Data came from immunoSEQ multiplex PCR; TCRdb stores just in-frame clones and leaves some out. The sample carries 150,000 to 200,000 clones, 75% to 90% recorded once. The sequence came from an adult who received the MenACWY meningococcal vaccine as a control. The specimen comprised peripheral blood, sampled 28 days after the second dose of the MenACWY control vaccine. V usage is TRBV6-5 and J usage is TRBJ2-7; 7 bases align to TRBD2. Written as DNA, the CDR3 is TGTGCCAGCAGCTCAACGTGGGGGGGTAGCGAGCAGTACTTC. Its translation is CASSSTWGGSEQYF.